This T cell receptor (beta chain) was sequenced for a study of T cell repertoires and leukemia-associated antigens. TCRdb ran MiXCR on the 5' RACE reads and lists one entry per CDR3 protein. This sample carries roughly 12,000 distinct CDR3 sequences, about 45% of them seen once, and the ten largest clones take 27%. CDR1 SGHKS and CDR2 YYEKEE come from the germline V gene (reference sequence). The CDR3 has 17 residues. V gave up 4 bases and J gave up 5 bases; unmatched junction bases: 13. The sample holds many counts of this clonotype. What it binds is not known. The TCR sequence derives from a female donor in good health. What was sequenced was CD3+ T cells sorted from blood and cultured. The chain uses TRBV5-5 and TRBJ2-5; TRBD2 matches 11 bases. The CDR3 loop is CASSQLLAGVVVETQYF. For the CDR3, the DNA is TGTGCCAGCAGCCAACTACTAGCGGGAGTGGTGGTGGAGACCCAGTACTTC.